Included here is one T cell receptor (beta chain) sequence, with context. This specimen comes from a study of blood T cells in healthy people across ages. Germline CDR1 reads MGHRA; CDR2 reads YSYEKL. The CDR3 has 13 amino acids. V was trimmed by 3 bases and J by 10 bases, leaving 15 bases between them. Sample-barcoded 5' priming and a J-beta primer mix drove a second PCR of about 7 to 11 cycles. TCRdb reprocessed the 5' RACE reads via MiXCR and lists one record per CDR3 protein. The profile shows approximately 1.5 million distinct CDR3 sequences, approximately 43% of them singletons. This TCR derives from a woman in her late teens or twenties in good health. Material for sequencing was blood. This chain uses TRBV4-1 with TRBJ1-1; D unresolved. The chain's CDR3 is CASSQLPWARAFF. CDR3 DNA sequence: TGCGCCAGCAGCCAGCTCCCTTGGGCAAGAGCTTTCTTT.